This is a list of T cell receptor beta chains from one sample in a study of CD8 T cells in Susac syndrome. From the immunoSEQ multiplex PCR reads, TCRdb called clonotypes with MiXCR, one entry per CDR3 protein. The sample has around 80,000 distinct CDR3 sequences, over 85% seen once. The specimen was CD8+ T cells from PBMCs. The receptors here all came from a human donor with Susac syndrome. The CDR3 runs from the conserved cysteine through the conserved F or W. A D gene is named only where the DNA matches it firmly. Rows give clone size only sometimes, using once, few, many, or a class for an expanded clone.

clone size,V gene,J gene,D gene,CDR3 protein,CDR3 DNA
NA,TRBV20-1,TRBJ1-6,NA,CSASGGLSPLHF,TGCAGTGCTAGTGGCGGACTGTCACCCCTCCACTTT
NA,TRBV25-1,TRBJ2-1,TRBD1,CASSATTGNSYNEQFF,TGTGCCAGCAGTGCAACGACAGGGAACTCCTACAATGAGCAGTTCTTC
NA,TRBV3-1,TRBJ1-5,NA,CASSHPGRQPQHF,TGTGCCAGCAGCCATCCAGGTCGCCAGCCCCAGCATTTT
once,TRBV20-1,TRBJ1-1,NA,CSAINPNTEAFF,TGCAGTGCTATAAACCCTAACACTGAAGCTTTCTTT
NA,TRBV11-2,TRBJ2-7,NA,CASSLRFSRGKSSYEQYF,TGTGCCAGCAGCTTACGGTTTTCTCGCGGGAAAAGCTCCTACGAGCAGTACTTC
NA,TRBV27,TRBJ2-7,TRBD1,CASSLFGQGTYEQYF,TGTGCCAGCAGTTTGTTCGGACAGGGAACCTACGAGCAGTACTTC
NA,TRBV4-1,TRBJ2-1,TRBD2,CASSQGGGSSYNEQFF,TGCGCCAGCAGCCAAGGGGGCGGGAGCTCCTACAATGAGCAGTTCTTC
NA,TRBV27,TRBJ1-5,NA,CASSLAVSNQPQHF,TGTGCCAGCAGTTTGGCAGTTAGCAATCAGCCCCAGCATTTT
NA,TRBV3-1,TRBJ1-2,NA,CASSHTNVQGYYGYTF,TGTGCCAGCAGCCATACTAATGTACAGGGATACTATGGCTACACCTTC
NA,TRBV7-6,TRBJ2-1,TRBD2,CASSPLAGERNEQFF,TGTGCCAGCAGCCCCCTAGCGGGAGAGCGTAATGAGCAGTTCTTC
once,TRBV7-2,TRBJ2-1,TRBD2,CASSLKLAGDAYNEQFF,TGTGCCAGCAGCTTAAAACTAGCGGGGGACGCCTACAATGAGCAGTTCTTC
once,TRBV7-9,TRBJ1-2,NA,CASSLASRDDYGYTF,TGTGCCAGCAGCTTAGCAAGTCGGGACGACTATGGCTACACCTTC
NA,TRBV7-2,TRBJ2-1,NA,CASSPRDFNGDEQFF,TGTGCCAGCAGCCCTCGGGACTTCAATGGGGATGAGCAGTTCTTC
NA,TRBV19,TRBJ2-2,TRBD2,CASSPSGVNTGELFF,TGTGCCAGTAGTCCTAGCGGGGTGAACACCGGGGAGCTGTTTTTT
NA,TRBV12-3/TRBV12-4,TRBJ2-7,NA,CASSPPPQAGLYEQYF,TGTGCCAGCAGCCCCCCCCCACAAGCGGGTCTATACGAGCAGTACTTC
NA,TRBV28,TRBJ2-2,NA,CASRGGQPNTGELFF,TGTGCCAGCAGGGGGGGACAACCCAACACCGGGGAGCTGTTTTTT
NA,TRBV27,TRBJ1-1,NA,CASSPNRVNTEAFF,TGTGCCAGCAGTCCTAACAGGGTGAACACTGAAGCTTTCTTT
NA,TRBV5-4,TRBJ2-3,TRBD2,CASSKTSGSSDTQYF,TGTGCCAGCAGCAAGACTAGCGGGAGCTCAGATACGCAGTATTTT
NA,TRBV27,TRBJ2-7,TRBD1,CASSFTGGGYYEQYF,TGTGCCAGCAGTTTTACAGGGGGCGGCTACTACGAGCAGTACTTC
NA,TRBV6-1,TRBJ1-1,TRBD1,CASRGQGRNTEAFF,TGTGCCAGCAGGGGACAGGGGAGAAACACTGAAGCTTTCTTT
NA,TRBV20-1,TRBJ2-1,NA,CSAREPGPPGNEQFF,TGCAGTGCTAGAGAACCGGGTCCCCCGGGGAATGAGCAGTTCTTC
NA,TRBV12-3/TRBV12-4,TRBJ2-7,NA,CASSFSTGGDSYEQYF,TGTGCCAGCAGTTTCTCTACAGGGGGGGATTCCTACGAGCAGTACTTC
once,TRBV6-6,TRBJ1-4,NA,CASSDGRTNEKLFF,TGTGCCAGCAGTGACGGACGGACTAATGAAAAACTGTTTTTT
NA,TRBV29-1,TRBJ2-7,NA,CSVTSGRGGHEQYF,TGCAGCGTTACAAGTGGCAGGGGAGGCCACGAGCAGTACTTC
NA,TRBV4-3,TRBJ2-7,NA,CASSQESEGLYEQYF,TGCGCCAGCAGCCAAGAAAGTGAGGGGTTGTACGAGCAGTACTTC
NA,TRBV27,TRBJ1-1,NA,CASSFSNRVTEAFF,TGTGCCAGCAGTTTCTCCAACAGGGTTACTGAAGCTTTCTTT
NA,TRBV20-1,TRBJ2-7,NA,CSASAHEGAYEQYF,TGCAGTGCTAGTGCCCACGAGGGGGCCTACGAGCAGTACTTC
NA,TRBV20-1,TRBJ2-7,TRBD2,CSARAGGPYEQYF,TGCAGTGCTAGGGCGGGAGGGCCCTACGAGCAGTACTTC
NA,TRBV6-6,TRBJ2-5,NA,CASSYTSQETQYF,TGTGCCAGCAGTTACACCAGCCAAGAGACCCAGTACTTC
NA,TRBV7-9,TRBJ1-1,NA,CASSSGGMNTEAFF,TGTGCCAGCAGCTCCGGGGGAATGAACACTGAAGCTTTCTTT
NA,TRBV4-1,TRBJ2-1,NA,CASSQRSNEQFF,TGCGCCAGCAGCCAAAGATCCAATGAGCAGTTCTTC
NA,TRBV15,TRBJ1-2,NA,CATRDSPGYGYTF,TGTGCCACCAGAGACTCCCCAGGGTACGGCTACACCTTC
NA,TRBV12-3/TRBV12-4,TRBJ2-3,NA,CASSLGVIGTDTQYF,TGTGCCAGCAGTTTGGGGGTGATTGGTACAGATACGCAGTATTTT
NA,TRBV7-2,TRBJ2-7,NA,CASSQGHFNEQYF,TGTGCCAGCAGCCAGGGGCACTTTAACGAGCAGTACTTC
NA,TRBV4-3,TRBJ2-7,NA,CASSQDIGPYEQYF,TGCGCCAGCAGCCAAGATATAGGACCCTACGAGCAGTACTTC
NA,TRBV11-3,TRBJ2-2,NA,CASSPGGQVGGELFF,TGTGCCAGCAGCCCCGGAGGTCAGGTCGGCGGGGAGCTGTTTTTT
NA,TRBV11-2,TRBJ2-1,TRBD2,CASSLGIRLAGGRNEQFF,TGTGCCAGCAGCTTAGGAATAAGACTAGCGGGAGGGCGGAATGAGCAGTTCTTC
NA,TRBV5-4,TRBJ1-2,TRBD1,CASSSPADRGTERGYTF,TGTGCCAGCAGCTCGCCGGCGGACAGGGGAACGGAACGTGGCTACACCTTC
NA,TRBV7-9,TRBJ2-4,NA,CASSLSLGAEGIQYF,TGTGCCAGCAGTCTGTCGCTTGGGGCCGAGGGCATTCAGTACTTC
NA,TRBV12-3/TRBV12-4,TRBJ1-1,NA,CASSPGARTEAFF,TGTGCCAGCAGCCCGGGGGCAAGGACTGAAGCTTTCTTT
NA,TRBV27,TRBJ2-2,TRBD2,CASSSPSGRAVGTGELFF,TGTGCCAGCAGTTCCCCTAGCGGGAGGGCGGTGGGCACCGGGGAGCTGTTTTTT
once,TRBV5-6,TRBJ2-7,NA,CASSLAGYWYEQYF,TGTGCCAGCAGCTTGGCAGGGTATTGGTACGAGCAGTACTTC
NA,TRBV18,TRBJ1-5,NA,CASSLAMNQPQHF,TGTGCCAGCTCACTGGCAATGAATCAGCCCCAGCATTTT
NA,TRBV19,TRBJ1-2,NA,CASSPAPAGYGYTF,TGTGCCAGTAGTCCAGCACCCGCAGGATATGGCTACACCTTC